Below are 4 T cell receptor beta chains sequenced from a single sample in a study of CD4 T cells in relation to SARS-CoV-2 and coronaviruses. These TCRs are of unknown antigen specificity. Assay: immunoSEQ multiplex PCR; the TCRdb copy retains only in-frame clones and omits some. Of about 20,000 clones listed, approximately 70% are singletons. Before the COVID-19 pandemic, during about 2011-2019, CD4+ T cells were taken from unexposed donors. Isolation of CD4+ T cells took place after nine to ten days in culture. The sample taken for sequencing was CD4+ T cells from PBMCs, cultured in vitro. These receptors originate from a human donor in good health.

The chain links TRBV6-5 to TRBJ1-5; 7 positions agree with TRBD1. CDR3 length: 15 residues. Germline CDR1 MNHEY, CDR2 SVGAGI. Trimming took 6 bases from V and 0 from J; bases not matched to a gene: 5. The DNA for the CDR3 is TGTGCCAGCAGGGGGACAGAATTTAGCAATCAGCCCCAGCATTTT. Translating it yields CASRGTEFSNQPQHF.

The genes are TRBV19 and TRBJ2-5; a weak D match, TRBD1 (7 bases). The CDR3 is made up of 14 amino acids. Trimming pared 2 bases from V and 4 bases from J, leaving 11 bases between. Germline CDR1 and CDR2: LNHDA and SQIVND (reference sequence). The DNA for the CDR3 is TGTGCCAGTAGTATAAACAGGGGAGGAGAGACCCAGTACTTC. It codes for CASSINRGGETQYF. The full variable domain, completed using reference TRBV19 and TRBJ2-5, is DGGITQSPKYLFRKEGQNVTLSCEQNLNHDAMYWYRQDPGQGLRLIYYSQIVNDFQKGDIAEGYSVSREKKESFPLTVTSAQKNPTAFYLCASSINRGGETQYFGPGTRLLVL.

The rearrangement links TRBV4-3 to TRBJ2-3; D may be TRBD2 (6 bases). V lost 0 bases and J lost 3, with 13 bases in between. There are 16 residues in the CDR3. Germline lookup yields CDR1 LGHNA and CDR2 YSLEER. The CDR3 is CASSQDQDGRTDTQYF. CDR3 coding DNA: TGCGCCAGCAGCCAAGATCAGGACGGGAGAACAGATACGCAGTATTTT.

This clone was seen only once. The chain recombines TRBV5-1 with TRBJ2-1; D uncertain. The CDR3 contains 11 residues. V lost 0 bases and J lost 10, with 5 bases in between. Germline CDR1 is SGHRS and CDR2 is YFSETQ. The DNA of the CDR3 is TGCGCCAGCAGCTTGGGGGAAGAGCAGTTCTTC. Its translation is CASSLGEEQFF. Full variable domain (remainder filled in from reference TRBV5-1 and TRBJ2-1): KAGVTQTPRYLIKTRGQQVTLSCSPISGHRSVSWYQQTPGQGLQFLFEYFSETQRNKGNFPGRFSGRQFSNSRSEMNVSTLELGDSALYLCASSLGEEQFFGPGTRLTVL.